Following are 21 T cell receptor beta chains from one sample sequenced in a study of patients and donors after allogeneic stem cell transplantation. TCRdb reprocessed the RT-PCR reads via MiXCR and lists one record per CDR3 protein. The sample carries fewer than 250,000 distinct CDR3 sequences, 13% to 15% recorded once. The sample was blood, either unsorted or a sorted T cell fraction (not recorded which). The receptors were gathered from a human donor who was either an allogeneic HSCT recipient or a stem cell or donor lymphocyte infusion donor (not recorded which). It is not recorded whose cells these are; they may come from a transplant donor.

The chain carries TRBV5-4 and TRBJ2-1; D is uncertain. The CDR3 spans 16 residues. In germline, CDR1 is SGHNT, CDR2 YYREEE (reference sequence). V lost 1 base and J lost 8, with 19 bases in between. The CDR3: CASSLFGLALSDEQFF. CDR3 coding DNA: TGTGCCAGCAGCTTGTTCGGATTGGCGCTCAGTGATGAGCAGTTCTTC.

The V gene is TRBV20-1, the J gene TRBJ2-3; 11 bases map to TRBD1. The CDR3 runs 14 residues. J gave up 4 bases and V 4 bases, and 4 bases lay outside the gene matches. CDR1 and CDR2 from the germline V gene are DFQATT and SNEGSKA (reference sequence). CDR3 in DNA: TGCAGTGCTACGGGACAGGGGGTATCAGATACGCAGTATTTT. Protein product: CSATGQGVSDTQYF.

The V gene is TRBV5-1, the J gene TRBJ2-7; 11 nucleotides agree with TRBD1. V was clipped by 4 bases and J by 6 bases; unmatched bases: 12. This CDR3 comprises 16 residues. CDR1 and CDR2 from the germline V gene are SGHRS and YFSETQ. The CDR3 sequence is CASSGTGQGVAGEQYF. The CDR3 bases are TGCGCCAGCAGCGGAACGGGACAGGGGGTGGCTGGCGAGCAGTACTTC. Filled out from reference TRBV5-1 and TRBJ2-7, the complete variable domain reads KAGVTQTPRYLIKTRGQQVTLSCSPISGHRSVSWYQQTPGQGLQFLFEYFSETQRNKGNFPGRFSGRQFSNSRSEMNVSTLELGDSALYLCASSGTGQGVAGEQYFGPGTRLTVT.

At least ten counts were recorded for this clonotype. This chain links TRBV15 with TRBJ2-1; 13 bases match TRBD2. The CDR3 consists of 17 residues. V dropped 0 bases and J dropped 8; count of bases not matched to a gene: 7. Germline CDR1 and CDR2: LNHNV and YYDKDF (reference sequence). The CDR3 is CATSRDLGTSGIYEQFF. In nucleotides, the CDR3 is TGTGCCACCAGCAGAGATCTCGGGACTAGCGGGATCTATGAGCAGTTCTTC.

This clonotype occurred many times. The chain links TRBV12-3 or TRBV12-4 to TRBJ2-1; 11 bases line up with TRBD2. There are 16 residues in the CDR3. The V and J ends lost 7 bases and 7 bases, in that order; junction bases with no gene match: 12. The CDR3 region has the DNA TGTGCCAGCACTCGTAGCGGGGGGGTCGGATGGAATGAGCAGTTCTTC. Translated, it gives CASTRSGGVGWNEQFF.

This clonotype was detected a few times. This rearrangement joins TRBV30 to TRBJ1-5, with TRBD1 identical over 10 bases. Germline V gene data show CDR1 as GTSNPN and CDR2 as SVGIG (reference sequence). CDR3 length: 14 residues. V shed 3 bases, J shed 4 bases, and the junction held 3 bases outside the gene matches. The CDR3 loop reads CAWRGQGINQPQHF. In DNA, the CDR3 is TGTGCCTGGAGGGGACAGGGGATTAATCAGCCCCAGCATTTT. Complete variable domain (other parts from reference TRBV30 and TRBJ1-5): SQTIHQWPATLVQPVGSPLSLECTVEGTSNPNLYWYRQAAGRGLQLLFYSVGIGQISSEVPQNLSASRPQDRQFILSSKKLLLSDSGFYLCAWRGQGINQPQHFGDGTRLSIL.

CDR3 nucleotide sequence: TGTGCCAGCAATTTTGGACTTTCCTACGAGCAGTACTTC. Its protein is CASNFGLSYEQYF. This sequence joins TRBV6-6 and TRBJ2-7; D may be TRBD2 (5 bases). The CDR3 length is 13 residues. Germline V gene data show CDR1 as MNHNY and CDR2 as SVGAGI (reference sequence). The V end was cut by 7 bases, the J end by 1 base, with 11 bases between.

The genes are TRBV27 and TRBJ1-2, with 8 bases aligning to TRBD1. V dropped 6 bases and J dropped 3; count of bases not matched to a gene: 9. Germline V gives CDR1 MNHEY, CDR2 SMNVEV (reference sequence). This CDR3 region has 15 residues. The CDR3 sequence is CASSIADRGDYGYTF. CDR3 sequence (DNA): TGTGCCAGCAGCATTGCAGACAGGGGAGACTATGGCTACACCTTC.

This clonotype was recorded many times. The rearrangement uses TRBV7-2 and TRBJ1-5; D is undetermined. With 5 bases removed from V and 4 bases from J, the gap between germline ends came to 18 bases. The CDR3 has 16 residues. The germline CDR1 and CDR2 sequences are SGHTA and FQGNSA. In nucleotides, the CDR3 is TGTGCCAGCAGCCGATACTCGGACGGGTTAAATCAGCCCCAGCATTTT. Its protein product is CASSRYSDGLNQPQHF. The full variable domain, with the rest looked up from reference TRBV7-2 and TRBJ1-5, is GAGVSQSPSNKVTEKGKDVELRCDPISGHTALYWYRQSLGQGLEFLIYFQGNSAPDKSGLPSDRFSAERTGGSVSTLTIQRTQQEDSAVYLCASSRYSDGLNQPQHFGDGTRLSIL.

This clonotype was seen a handful of times. J is TRBJ2-5 and V is TRBV5-1; TRBD1 agrees at 12 bases. V shed 3 bases, J shed 6 bases, and the junction held 6 bases outside the gene matches. This CDR3 is built from 15 residues. Germline loops: CDR1 SGHRS, CDR2 YFSETQ. The DNA for the CDR3 is TGCGCCAGCAGCTCGACCGGGACAGGGGGCAAGACCCAGTACTTC. This gives the protein CASSSTGTGGKTQYF.

This chain connects TRBV19 to TRBJ1-1, with 9 bases lining up with TRBD1. This CDR3 contains 13 residues. The germline V gene has CDR1 LNHDA and CDR2 SQIVND (reference sequence). Unmatched junction bases numbered 7, after V lost 7 bases and J lost 7 bases. The CDR3 coding sequence is TGTGCCAGTACCCAGGACAGGGGTGGTGAAGCTTTCTTT. It encodes CASTQDRGGEAFF.

This clonotype was counted only a few times. One junction end does not reproduce the germline sequence, and a read error may be involved. V and J are TRBV28 and TRBJ2-7; D possibly corresponds to TRBD2 (7 bases). From germline, CDR1 is MDHEN and CDR2 SYDVKM. CDR3 length: 16 residues. DNA of the CDR3: TGTGCCAGCAGATTATCTAAGGGGGAGGGTTCCTACGAGCAGTACTTC. It specifies CASRLSKGEGSYEQYF.

This clonotype was detected a few times. The DNA for the CDR3 is TGTGCCAGCAGTTATGTAGGGTATGAGCAGTTCTTC. Amino acid sequence: CASSYVGYEQFF. V gene TRBV6-6 combines with J gene TRBJ2-1, with D unclear. V was shortened by 3 bases and J by 8 bases, with 8 bases between the two germline ends. The germline V gene has CDR1 MNHNY and CDR2 SVGAGI (reference sequence). The CDR3 extends over 12 amino acids.

The J gene is TRBJ2-3, the V gene TRBV12-3 or TRBV12-4; 7 bases line up with TRBD2. V was pared by 4 bases and J by 2 bases, with 6 bases of the junction left unmatched. CDR3 length: 15 amino acids. This CDR3 reads CASSSDGLDTDTQYF. The CDR3 coding sequence is TGTGCCAGCAGTTCTGACGGACTAGACACAGATACGCAGTATTTT.

This chain uses TRBV2 with TRBJ1-6, with D perhaps TRBD1 (6 bases). Deletions cut 7 bases from V and 8 bases from J, with 21 bases between. The germline CDR1 and CDR2 sequences are SNHLY and FYNNEI. There are 16 residues in the CDR3. The CDR3 region is CASTPDGWGADSPLHF. The CDR3, as DNA: TGTGCCAGCACCCCCGACGGATGGGGGGCGGATTCACCCCTCCACTTT.

This clonotype has at least ten counts. The chain couples TRBV7-8 to TRBJ2-5, with TRBD2 matching over 9 bases. V gave up 1 base and J gave up 4 bases; unmatched junction bases: 7. The germline CDR1 and CDR2 sequences are SGHVS and FQNEAQ. This CDR3 is 16 amino acids long. CDR3 in DNA: TGTGCCAGCAGCTTAGGTATAGCGGGAGATGCAGAGACCCAGTACTTC. Its protein product is CASSLGIAGDAETQYF.

This clonotype was counted ten times or more. The chain employs TRBV5-1 and TRBJ2-2; no reliable D call. This CDR3 region has 14 residues. V lost 4 bases, J lost 1 base, and 8 bases lay in between. Per the germline V gene, CDR1 is SGHRS and CDR2 is YFSETQ. In nucleotides, the CDR3 is TGCGCCAGCAGCGGAACAGTGAACACCGGGGAGCTGTTTTTT. Translation gives CASSGTVNTGELFF.

The gene calls are TRBV12-3 or TRBV12-4 and TRBJ2-1; unclear D gene. The CDR3 runs to 15 residues. V was cut by 3 bases and J by 0 bases, with 9 bases left in between. The CDR3 sequence: CASSFPLSSYNEQFF. The CDR3 nucleotides read TGTGCCAGCAGTTTTCCACTAAGCTCCTACAATGAGCAGTTCTTC.

The sample holds a few counts of this clonotype. This chain connects TRBV3-1 to TRBJ1-2, with D possibly matching TRBD1 (5 bases). The CDR3 contains 14 residues. V gave up 3 bases and J gave up 4 bases, with 12 bases separating them. The V gene's germline CDR1 is LGHDT and CDR2 YNNKEL (reference sequence). This CDR3 reads CASSQAGTSYGYTF. The CDR3, as DNA: TGTGCCAGCAGCCAGGCCGGGACGAGCTATGGCTACACCTTC.

This chain uses TRBV14 with TRBJ1-6; D not certain. V was pared by 4 bases and J by 8 bases, with 15 bases between. This CDR3 is 15 amino acids long. CDR1 and CDR2 (germline): SGHDN, FVKESK. The CDR3 reads CASSPGYSWDSPLHF. The CDR3 bases are TGTGCCAGCAGCCCAGGATACTCCTGGGATTCACCCCTCCACTTT.

This chain connects TRBV6-1 to TRBJ2-2; the match to TRBD2 covers 12 bases. Germline assignment: CDR1 MNHNS and CDR2 SASEGT. Germline trimming cut 6 bases from V and 6 bases from J; bases unmatched to any gene: 8. The CDR3 runs to 16 residues. This chain's CDR3 is CASSQGLAGLAGELFF. The CDR3 region has the DNA TGTGCCAGCAGCCAGGGACTAGCGGGTCTAGCCGGGGAGCTGTTTTTT.